A selection of T cell receptor beta chains follows, all from one sample in a study of post-analysis software for immune sequencing data. Via MiXCR, TCRdb re-called the PCR reads, giving one row per CDR3 protein. In the table there are some 240,000 distinct CDR3 sequences, about 40% of which are singletons. The sample comprised blood. These receptors all come from a girl aged 10 to 17 with multiple sclerosis. Both conserved end residues are part of each CDR3. The D gene is left open where the match is weak. The listing skips clone size in some rows; elsewhere it reads once, few, many or a size class.

cdr3_nt: TGTGCCAGCAGCCCCAGGGGGACTAGCGGGAGAATTGACAATGAGCAGTTCTTC
cdr3_aa: CASSPRGTSGRIDNEQFF
clone_size: -
v_call: TRBV5-5
j_call: TRBJ2-1
d_call: TRBD2

cdr3_nt: TGTGCCAGCAGTGACCCGGGGGCTCCTGGGGCCAACGTCCTGACTTTC
cdr3_aa: CASSDPGAPGANVLTF
clone_size: many
v_call: TRBV12-3/TRBV12-4
j_call: TRBJ2-6
d_call: -

cdr3_nt: TGTGCCAGCAGTCTCACAGGAAGGAGAAGGACTAATGAAAAACTGTTTTTT
cdr3_aa: CASSLTGRRRTNEKLFF
clone_size: few
v_call: TRBV3-1
j_call: TRBJ1-4
d_call: -

cdr3_nt: TGTGCCAGCGGGGAGGAGAACACTGAAGCTTTCTTT
cdr3_aa: CASGEENTEAFF
clone_size: many
v_call: TRBV27
j_call: TRBJ1-1
d_call: -

cdr3_nt: TGTGCCAGCAGCTTGGAAGAGAGGGGGACCCAGTACTTC
cdr3_aa: CASSLEERGTQYF
clone_size: many
v_call: TRBV5-5
j_call: TRBJ2-5
d_call: -

cdr3_nt: TGTGCCAGCAGCTCCGTGAGGGGGAGCTCCTACAATGAGCAGTTCTTC
cdr3_aa: CASSSVRGSSYNEQFF
clone_size: many
v_call: TRBV7-8
j_call: TRBJ2-1
d_call: -

cdr3_nt: TGTGCCAGCAGTAGACAGGGTGGCATGAACACTGAAGCTTTCTTT
cdr3_aa: CASSRQGGMNTEAFF
clone_size: -
v_call: TRBV12-3/TRBV12-4
j_call: TRBJ1-1
d_call: TRBD1

cdr3_nt: TGTGCCAGCACCCGACAGTTAGGGACAGGCACAGATACGCAGTATTTT
cdr3_aa: CASTRQLGTGTDTQYF
clone_size: many
v_call: TRBV28
j_call: TRBJ2-3
d_call: TRBD1

cdr3_nt: TGCAGTGCCAGGGGGGGCAATGAGCAGTTCTTC
cdr3_aa: CSARGGNEQFF
clone_size: -
v_call: TRBV20-1
j_call: TRBJ2-1
d_call: -

cdr3_nt: TGCGCCAGCAGCTTGGTGCTAGCGGGAGACACAGATACGCAGTATTTT
cdr3_aa: CASSLVLAGDTDTQYF
clone_size: few
v_call: TRBV5-1
j_call: TRBJ2-3
d_call: TRBD2